The T cell receptor beta chain described here comes from a study of blood T cell repertoires in COVID-19. Looking at the study overall: Specimens from acute and convalescent COVID-19 originated in the United States, Italy and Spain. T cells, B-cell-depleted T cells, or PBMCs supplied cDNA or gDNA.

Per germline, CDR1 LNHDA and CDR2 SQIVND (reference sequence). With 8 bases clipped from V and 5 bases from J, the junction kept 4 bases outside the gene matches. This CDR3 contains 12 residues. Methods used by the authors: Researchers report that nucleated cell counts were estimated from reference gene primer amplification. Assay: immunoSEQ multiplex PCR; the TCRdb copy retains only in-frame clones and omits some. D and trimming were read from the DNA, whereas the V and J calls and clone size are those reported in that table. The sample consists of tens of thousands of clones, 85% to 90% of them appearing once.

Sequencing was carried out using peripheral blood. The chain uses TRBV19 and TRBJ2-3; 7 nucleotides line up with TRBD2. The receptor was isolated from a human donor in a cohort sampled during active COVID-19. The CDR3 region is CASGWEGDTQYF. The CDR3 DNA follows: TGTGCCAGTGGATGGGAGGGAGATACGCAGTATTTT.